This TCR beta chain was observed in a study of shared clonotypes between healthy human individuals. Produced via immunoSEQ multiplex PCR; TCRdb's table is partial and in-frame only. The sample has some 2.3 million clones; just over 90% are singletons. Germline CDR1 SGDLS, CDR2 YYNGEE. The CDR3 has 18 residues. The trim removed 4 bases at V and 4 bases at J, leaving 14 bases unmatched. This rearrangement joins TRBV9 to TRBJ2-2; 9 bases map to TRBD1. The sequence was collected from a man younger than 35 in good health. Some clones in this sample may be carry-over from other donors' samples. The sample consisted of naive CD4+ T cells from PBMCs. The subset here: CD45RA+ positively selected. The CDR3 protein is CASSPRSWGTGSTGELFF. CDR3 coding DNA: TGTGCCAGCAGCCCCCGTTCGTGGGGGACAGGGAGCACCGGGGAGCTGTTTTTT.